This T cell receptor (beta chain) was obtained from a study of cytomegalovirus exposure and HLA in healthy donors. Findings of the study overall: Whilst most TCR sequences proved rare, a subset of public TCRs occurred across many donors. Relative to the approximately 630-donor mean, N-insertions were reportedly fewer in an Asian-associated ancestry cluster in a later analysis.

60 Vbeta and 13 Jbeta primers were used in PCR. TCRdb's copy holds only in-frame clones and misses some; the assay was immunoSEQ multiplex PCR. The data show fewer than 300,000 clones, roughly 89% seen once. On this clone: Its target is not known.

V was clipped by 5 bases and J by 9 bases; unmatched bases: 8. CDR3 length: 14 residues. CDR1 and CDR2 from the germline V gene are LNHDA and SQIVND (reference sequence). V is TRBV19 and J is TRBJ2-1, with TRBD2 matching 9 bases. Sequenced input: PBMCs. The clonotype was recovered from a man aged 35 to 55 in good health and CMV-seropositive. CDR3 sequence reads: CASSFSGSSGEQFF. DNA of the CDR3: TGTGCCAGTAGTTTTAGCGGGAGCTCGGGTGAGCAGTTCTTC.